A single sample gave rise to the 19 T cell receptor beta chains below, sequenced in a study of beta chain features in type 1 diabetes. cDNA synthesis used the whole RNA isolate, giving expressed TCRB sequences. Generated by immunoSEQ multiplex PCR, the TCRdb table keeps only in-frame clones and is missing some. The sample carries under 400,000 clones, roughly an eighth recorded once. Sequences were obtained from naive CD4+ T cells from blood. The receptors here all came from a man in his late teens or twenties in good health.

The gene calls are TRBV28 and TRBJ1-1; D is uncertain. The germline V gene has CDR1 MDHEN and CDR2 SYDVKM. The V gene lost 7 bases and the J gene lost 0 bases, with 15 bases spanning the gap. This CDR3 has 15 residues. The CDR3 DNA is TGTGCCAGCAATTTGATGACGGACTTGAACACTGAAGCTTTCTTT. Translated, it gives CASNLMTDLNTEAFF.

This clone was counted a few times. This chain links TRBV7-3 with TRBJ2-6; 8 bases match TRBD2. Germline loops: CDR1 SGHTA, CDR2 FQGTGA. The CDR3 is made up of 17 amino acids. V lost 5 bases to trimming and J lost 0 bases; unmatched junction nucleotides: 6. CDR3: CASSGRGGNSGANVLTF. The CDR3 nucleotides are TGTGCCAGCAGCGGACGGGGGGGGAACTCTGGGGCCAACGTCCTGACTTTC. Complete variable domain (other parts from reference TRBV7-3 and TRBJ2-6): GAGVSQTPSNKVTEKGKYVELRCDPISGHTALYWYRQSLGQGPEFLIYFQGTGAADDSGLPNDRFFAVRPEGSVSTLKIQRTERGDSAVYLCASSGRGGNSGANVLTFGAGSRLTVL.

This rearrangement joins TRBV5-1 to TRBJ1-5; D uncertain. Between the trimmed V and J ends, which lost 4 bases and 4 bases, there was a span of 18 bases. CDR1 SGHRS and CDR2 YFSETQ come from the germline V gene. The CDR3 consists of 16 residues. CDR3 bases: TGCGCCAGCAGCCCTTCGACGGGGATGCTTAATCAGCCCCAGCATTTT. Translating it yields CASSPSTGMLNQPQHF. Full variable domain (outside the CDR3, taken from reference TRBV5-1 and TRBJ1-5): KAGVTQTPRYLIKTRGQQVTLSCSPISGHRSVSWYQQTPGQGLQFLFEYFSETQRNKGNFPGRFSGRQFSNSRSEMNVSTLELGDSALYLCASSPSTGMLNQPQHFGDGTRLSIL.

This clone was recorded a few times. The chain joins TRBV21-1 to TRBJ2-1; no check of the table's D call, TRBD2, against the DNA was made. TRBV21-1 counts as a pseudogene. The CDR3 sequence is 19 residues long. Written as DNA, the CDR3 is TGTGCCAGCAGCAAAGGGGAAGGGACTCCCTTACCGCAATACAATGAGCAGTTCTTC. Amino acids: CASSKGEGTPLPQYNEQFF.

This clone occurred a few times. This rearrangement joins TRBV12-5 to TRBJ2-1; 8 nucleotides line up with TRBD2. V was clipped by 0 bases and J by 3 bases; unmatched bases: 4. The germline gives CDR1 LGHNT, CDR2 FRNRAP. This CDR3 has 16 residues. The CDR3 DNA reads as TGTGCTAGTGGTTTGGTGGTGACTAGCGACTACAATGAGCAGTTCTTC. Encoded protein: CASGLVVTSDYNEQFF.

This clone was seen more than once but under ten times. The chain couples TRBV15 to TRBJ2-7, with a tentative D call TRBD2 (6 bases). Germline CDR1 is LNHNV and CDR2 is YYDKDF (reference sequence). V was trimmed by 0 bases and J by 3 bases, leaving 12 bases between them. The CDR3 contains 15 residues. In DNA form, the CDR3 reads TGTGCCACCAGCAGAGATCTGGGAGGTAGCTACGAGCAGTACTTC. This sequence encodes CATSRDLGGSYEQYF.

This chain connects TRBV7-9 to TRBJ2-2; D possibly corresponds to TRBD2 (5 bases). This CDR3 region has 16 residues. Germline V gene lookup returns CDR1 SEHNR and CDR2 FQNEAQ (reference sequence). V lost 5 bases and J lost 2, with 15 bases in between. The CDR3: CASSRDLGPNTGELFF. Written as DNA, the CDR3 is TGTGCCAGCAGCCGGGATTTAGGACCAAACACCGGGGAGCTGTTTTTT.

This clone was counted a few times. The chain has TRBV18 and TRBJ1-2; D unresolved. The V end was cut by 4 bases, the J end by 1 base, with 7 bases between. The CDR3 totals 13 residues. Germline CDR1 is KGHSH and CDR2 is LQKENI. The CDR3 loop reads CASSRADNYGYTF. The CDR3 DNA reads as TGTGCCAGCTCACGTGCAGATAACTATGGCTACACCTTC.

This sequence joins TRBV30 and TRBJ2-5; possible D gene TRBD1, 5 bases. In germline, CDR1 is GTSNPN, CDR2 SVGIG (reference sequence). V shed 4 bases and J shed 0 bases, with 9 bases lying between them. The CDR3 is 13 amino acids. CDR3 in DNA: TGTGCCTGGAATAGGGGCTACCAAGAGACCCAGTACTTC. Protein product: CAWNRGYQETQYF.

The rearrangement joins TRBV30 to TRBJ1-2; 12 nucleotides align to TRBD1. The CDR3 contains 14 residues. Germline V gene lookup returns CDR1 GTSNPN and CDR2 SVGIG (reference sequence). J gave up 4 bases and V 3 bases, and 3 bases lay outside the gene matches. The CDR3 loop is CAWSWDRGLYGYTF. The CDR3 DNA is TGTGCCTGGAGCTGGGACAGGGGGCTCTATGGCTACACCTTC.

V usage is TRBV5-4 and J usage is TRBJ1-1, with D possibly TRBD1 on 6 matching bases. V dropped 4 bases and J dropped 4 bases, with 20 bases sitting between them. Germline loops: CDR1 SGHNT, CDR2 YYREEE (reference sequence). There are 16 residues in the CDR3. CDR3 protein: CASSPERGFRATEAFF. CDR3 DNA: TGTGCCAGCAGCCCCGAGAGGGGGTTCAGGGCCACTGAAGCTTTCTTT.

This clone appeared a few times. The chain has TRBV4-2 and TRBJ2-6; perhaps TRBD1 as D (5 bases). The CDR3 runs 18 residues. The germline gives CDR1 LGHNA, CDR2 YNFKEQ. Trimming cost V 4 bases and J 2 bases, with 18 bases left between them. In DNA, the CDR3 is TGTGCCAGCAGCCGGGCAGGGAATATGTGGACTGGGGCCAACGTCCTGACTTTC. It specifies CASSRAGNMWTGANVLTF.

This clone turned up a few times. The CDR3 DNA sequence: TGTGCCAGCAGAACGGGTAGCGGGGGGGCGACGAATGAGCAGTTCTTC. It specifies CASRTGSGGATNEQFF. The genes are TRBV7-2 and TRBJ2-1; 11 bases line up with TRBD2. CDR1 is SGHTA and CDR2 is FQGNSA in the germline V gene. The CDR3 covers 16 residues. After removal of 6 bases from V and 7 bases from J, the junction contained 11 bases not matched to a gene.

CDR3 loop: CASSLGDGQVSYNEQFF. The CDR3 DNA reads TGTGCCAGCAGCTTAGGTGACGGACAGGTAAGTTACAATGAGCAGTTCTTC. The chain joins TRBV11-2 to TRBJ2-1, with 7 nucleotides matching TRBD1. Germline loops: CDR1 SGHAT, CDR2 FQNNGV. This CDR3 has 17 amino acids. The V segment lost 1 base and the J segment 4 bases; nucleotides outside the gene matches: 10.

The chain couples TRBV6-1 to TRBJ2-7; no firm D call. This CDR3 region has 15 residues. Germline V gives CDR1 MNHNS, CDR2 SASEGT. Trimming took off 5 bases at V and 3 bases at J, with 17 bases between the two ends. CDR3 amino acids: CASSPLSGINYEQYF. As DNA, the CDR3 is TGTGCCAGCAGTCCTCTCTCAGGAATCAACTACGAGCAGTACTTC.

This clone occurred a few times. CDR3 in amino acids: CASSLFQGGEQYF. The CDR3 nucleotides read TGTGCCAGCAGCCTCTTCCAGGGAGGCGAGCAGTACTTC. V is TRBV4-2 and J is TRBJ2-7, with a possible D match to TRBD2 (6 bases). Germline lookup yields CDR1 LGHNA and CDR2 YNFKEQ. The CDR3 consists of 13 residues. Trimming removed 4 bases from V and 6 bases from J, with 13 bases in between.

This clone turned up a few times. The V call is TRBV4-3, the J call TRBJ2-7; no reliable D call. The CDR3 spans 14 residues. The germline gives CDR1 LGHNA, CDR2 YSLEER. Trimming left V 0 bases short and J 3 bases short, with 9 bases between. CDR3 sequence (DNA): TGCGCCAGCAGCCAAGATTTAAGCATCTACGAGCAGTACTTC. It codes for CASSQDLSIYEQYF.

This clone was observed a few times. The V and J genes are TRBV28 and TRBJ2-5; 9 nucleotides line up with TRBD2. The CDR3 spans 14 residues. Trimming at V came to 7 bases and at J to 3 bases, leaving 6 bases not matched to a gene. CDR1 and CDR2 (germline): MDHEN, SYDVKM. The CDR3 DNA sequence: TGTGCCAGCATCCCGACTAGCGGAGAAGAGACCCAGTACTTC. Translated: CASIPTSGEETQYF.

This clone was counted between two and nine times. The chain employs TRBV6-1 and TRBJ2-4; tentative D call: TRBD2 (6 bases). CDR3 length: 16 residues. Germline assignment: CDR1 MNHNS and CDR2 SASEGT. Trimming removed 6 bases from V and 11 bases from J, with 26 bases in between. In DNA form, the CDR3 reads TGTGCCAGCAGGGAAAGCTCGGGGGTACCCCGTTGGGTTCAGTACTTC. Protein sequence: CASRESSGVPRWVQYF.